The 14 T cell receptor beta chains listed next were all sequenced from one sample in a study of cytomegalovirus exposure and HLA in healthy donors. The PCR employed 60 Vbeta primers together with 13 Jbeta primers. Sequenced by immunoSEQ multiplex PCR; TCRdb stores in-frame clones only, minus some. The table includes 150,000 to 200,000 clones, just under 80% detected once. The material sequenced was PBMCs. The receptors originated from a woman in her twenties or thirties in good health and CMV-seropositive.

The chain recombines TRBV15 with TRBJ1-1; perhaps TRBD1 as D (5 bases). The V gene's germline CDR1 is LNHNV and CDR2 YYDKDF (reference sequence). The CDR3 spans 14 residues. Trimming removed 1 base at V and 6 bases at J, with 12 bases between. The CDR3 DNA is TGTGCCACCAGCAGAGCCGACAGTGCCCCTGAAGCTTTCTTT. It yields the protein CATSRADSAPEAFF.

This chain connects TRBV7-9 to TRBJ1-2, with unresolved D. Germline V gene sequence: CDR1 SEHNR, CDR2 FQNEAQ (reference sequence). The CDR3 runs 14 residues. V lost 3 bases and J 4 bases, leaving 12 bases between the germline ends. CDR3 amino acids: CASSFVEGFYGYTF. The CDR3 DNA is TGTGCCAGCAGCTTTGTGGAGGGATTCTATGGCTACACCTTC. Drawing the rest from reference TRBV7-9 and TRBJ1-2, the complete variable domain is DTGVSQNPRHKITKRGQNVTFRCDPISEHNRLYWYRQTLGQGPEFLTYFQNEAQLEKSRLLSDRFSAERPKGSFSTLEIQRTEQGDSAMYLCASSFVEGFYGYTFGSGTRLTVV.

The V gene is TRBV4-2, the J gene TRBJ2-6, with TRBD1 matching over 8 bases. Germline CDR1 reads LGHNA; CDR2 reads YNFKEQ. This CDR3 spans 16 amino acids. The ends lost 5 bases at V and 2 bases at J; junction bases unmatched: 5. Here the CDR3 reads CASSNRQGTGANVLTF. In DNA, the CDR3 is TGTGCCAGCAGCAACCGACAGGGGACTGGGGCCAACGTCCTGACTTTC.

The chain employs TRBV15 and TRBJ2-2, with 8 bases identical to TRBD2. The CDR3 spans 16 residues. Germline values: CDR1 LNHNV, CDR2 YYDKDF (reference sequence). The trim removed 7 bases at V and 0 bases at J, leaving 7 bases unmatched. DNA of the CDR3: TGTGCCACCAAGAATAGCGGGGCCTCGAACACCGGGGAGCTGTTTTTT. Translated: CATKNSGASNTGELFF.

The DNA of the CDR3 is TGTGCCAGCAGCCGACAGGGTGGAAACACCATATATTTT. Translating gives CASSRQGGNTIYF. This chain uses TRBV7-2 with TRBJ1-3; 7 bases are a match to TRBD1. Trimming at V came to 5 bases and at J to 3 bases, leaving 1 base not matched to a gene. CDR3 size: 13 residues. Germline loops: CDR1 SGHTA, CDR2 FQGNSA.

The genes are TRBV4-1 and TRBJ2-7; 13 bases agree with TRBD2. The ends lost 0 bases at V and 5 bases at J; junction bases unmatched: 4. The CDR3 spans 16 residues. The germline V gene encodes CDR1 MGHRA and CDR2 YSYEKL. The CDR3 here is CASSQDPGLAGDEQYF. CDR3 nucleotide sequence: TGCGCCAGCAGCCAAGATCCAGGACTAGCGGGAGACGAGCAGTACTTC.

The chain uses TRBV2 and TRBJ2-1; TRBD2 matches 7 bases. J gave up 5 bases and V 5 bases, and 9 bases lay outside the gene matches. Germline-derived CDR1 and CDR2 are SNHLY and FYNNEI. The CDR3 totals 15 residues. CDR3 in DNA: TGTGCCAGCAGTTCGACGGGAGGACTACACAATGAGCAGTTCTTC. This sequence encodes CASSSTGGLHNEQFF.

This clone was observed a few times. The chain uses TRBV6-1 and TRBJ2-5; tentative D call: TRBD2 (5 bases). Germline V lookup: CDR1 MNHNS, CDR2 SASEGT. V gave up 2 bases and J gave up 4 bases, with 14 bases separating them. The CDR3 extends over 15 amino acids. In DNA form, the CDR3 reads TGTGCCAGCAGTGAAATGGGGTCCCGGGGAGAGACCCAGTACTTC. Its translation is CASSEMGSRGETQYF.

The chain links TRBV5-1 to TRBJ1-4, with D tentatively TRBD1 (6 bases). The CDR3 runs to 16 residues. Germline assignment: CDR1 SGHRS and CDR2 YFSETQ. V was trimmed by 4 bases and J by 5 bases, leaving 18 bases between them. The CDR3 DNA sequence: TGCGCCAGCAGCCAGACCGGACAGAAAGAGAATGAAAAACTGTTTTTT. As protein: CASSQTGQKENEKLFF.

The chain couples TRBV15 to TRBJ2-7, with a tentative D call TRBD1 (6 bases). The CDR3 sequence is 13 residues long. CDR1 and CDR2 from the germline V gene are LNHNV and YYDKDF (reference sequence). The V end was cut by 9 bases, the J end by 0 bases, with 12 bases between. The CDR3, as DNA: TGTGCCACTTTGGACAGTCTCTCCTACGAGCAGTACTTC. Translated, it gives CATLDSLSYEQYF.

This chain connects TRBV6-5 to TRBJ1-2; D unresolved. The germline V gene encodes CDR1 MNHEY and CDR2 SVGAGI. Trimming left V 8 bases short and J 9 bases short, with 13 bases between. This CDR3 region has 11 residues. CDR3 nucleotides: TGTGCCAGCTCCGGGCGGGGAAGCTACACCTTC. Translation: CASSGRGSYTF.

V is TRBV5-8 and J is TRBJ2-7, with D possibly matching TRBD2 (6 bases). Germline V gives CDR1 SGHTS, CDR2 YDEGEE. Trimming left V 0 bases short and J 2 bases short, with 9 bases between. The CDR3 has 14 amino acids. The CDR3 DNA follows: TGTGCCAGCAGCTTGGAGCCTAGCGCCTACGAGCAGTACTTC. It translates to CASSLEPSAYEQYF.

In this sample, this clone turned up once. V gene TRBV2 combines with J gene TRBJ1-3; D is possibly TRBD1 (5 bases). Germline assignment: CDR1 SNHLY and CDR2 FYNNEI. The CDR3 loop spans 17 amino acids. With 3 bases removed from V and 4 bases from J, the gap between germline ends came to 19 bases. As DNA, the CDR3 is TGTGCCAGCAGTGAGGAGTTTCCCTCCGCAGGGGGAAACACCATATATTTT. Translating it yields CASSEEFPSAGGNTIYF.

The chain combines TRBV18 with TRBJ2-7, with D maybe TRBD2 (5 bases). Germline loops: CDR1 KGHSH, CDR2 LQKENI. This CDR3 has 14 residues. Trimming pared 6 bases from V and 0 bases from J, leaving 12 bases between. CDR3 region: CASSYEGVSYEQYF. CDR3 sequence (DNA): TGTGCCAGCTCTTACGAGGGAGTCTCCTACGAGCAGTACTTC.